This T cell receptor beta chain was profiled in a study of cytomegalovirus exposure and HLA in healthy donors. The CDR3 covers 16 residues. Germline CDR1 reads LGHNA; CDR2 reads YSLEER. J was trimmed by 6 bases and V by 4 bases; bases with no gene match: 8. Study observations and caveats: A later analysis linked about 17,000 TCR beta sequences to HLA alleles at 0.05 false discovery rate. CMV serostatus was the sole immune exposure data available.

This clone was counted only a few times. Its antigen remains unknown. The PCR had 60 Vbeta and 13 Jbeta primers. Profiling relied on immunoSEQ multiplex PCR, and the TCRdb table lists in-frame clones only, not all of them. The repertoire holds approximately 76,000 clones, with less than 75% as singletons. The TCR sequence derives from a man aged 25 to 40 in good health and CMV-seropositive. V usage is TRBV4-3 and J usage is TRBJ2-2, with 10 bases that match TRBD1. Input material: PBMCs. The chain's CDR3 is CASSPGTGVQAGELFF. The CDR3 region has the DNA TGCGCCAGCAGCCCCGGGACAGGGGTTCAGGCCGGGGAGCTGTTTTTT.